Listed below are T cell receptor beta chains from one sample, sequenced in a study of shared clonotypes between healthy human individuals. Generated by immunoSEQ multiplex PCR, the TCRdb table keeps only in-frame clones and is missing some. The sample lists a few million clones, 80% to 95% occurring once. Sequencing was done on a sample of naive CD4+ T cells from PBMCs. The origin of the receptors is a man younger than 35 in good health. Some clones in this sample may be carry-over from other donors' samples. Each CDR3 is given with its conserved first and last residue.

V: TRBV2
CDR3: CASSDQREETQYF

V: TRBV7-8
CDR3: CASSLTERATNEKLFF

V: TRBV5-1
CDR3: CASSVGTANTGELFF

V: TRBV7-9
CDR3: CASSSERTSGTSSPGELFF

V: TRBV19
CDR3: CASSTPVGPYNEQFF

V: TRBV7-2
CDR3: CASSFPAGVNEKLFF

V: TRBV5-5
CDR3: CASRPTENYGYTF

V: TRBV10-3
CDR3: CAINRLAGDNEQFF

V: TRBV10-2
CDR3: CASRGQLNTGELFF

V: TRBV4-1
CDR3: CASTLKDRWDYGYTF

V: TRBV5-1
CDR3: CASSQTLSSYNEQFF

V: TRBV2
CDR3: CASRPSQGSYEQYF

V: TRBV6-1
CDR3: CASTRDRRSNQPQHF

V: TRBV28
CDR3: CASSYAITNYGYTF

V: TRBV5-4
CDR3: CASSLSGSSYNEQFF

V: TRBV5-1
CDR3: CASTLAGTPSETQYF

V: TRBV28
CDR3: CASSFVGRGGETQYF

V: TRBV7-2
CDR3: CASSFSGRALGDTQYF

V: TRBV6-5
CDR3: CASSYSRGDTGELFF

V: TRBV28
CDR3: CASSLDWTGELFF

V: TRBV18
CDR3: CASSPPKGTADGYTF

V: TRBV7-3
CDR3: CASSLNSLPAETQYF

V: TRBV7-2
CDR3: CASSSPGQGQEKLFF

V: TRBV6-6
CDR3: CASKPGQGTYEQYF

V: TRBV7-7
CDR3: CASSLEYQETQYF

V: TRBV7-8
CDR3: CASSSPPDTQYF

V: TRBV7-9
CDR3: CASSSGGGETQYF

V: TRBV4-2
CDR3: CASSQGLERDRNSPLHF

V: TRBV10-1
CDR3: CLRAEHCSYEQYF

V: TRBV6-5
CDR3: CASSYSAVYSYEQYF

V: TRBV6-6
CDR3: CASSSQTVSSGNTIYF

V: TRBV30
CDR3: CAWTPGLYNEQFF

V: TRBV18
CDR3: CASSPPPGREGGNEQFF

V: TRBV19
CDR3: CASSTFSRGANYGYTF

V: TRBV15
CDR3: CATSRYQDRFEKLFF

V: TRBV9
CDR3: CASSVEAVRGEQYF

V: TRBV11-3
CDR3: CASSRRGQETQYF

V: TRBV5-4
CDR3: CASSLELAGGADTQYF

V: TRBV7-3
CDR3: CASSLIGTGAADTQYF

V: TRBV7-2
CDR3: CASSYSGQPQHF